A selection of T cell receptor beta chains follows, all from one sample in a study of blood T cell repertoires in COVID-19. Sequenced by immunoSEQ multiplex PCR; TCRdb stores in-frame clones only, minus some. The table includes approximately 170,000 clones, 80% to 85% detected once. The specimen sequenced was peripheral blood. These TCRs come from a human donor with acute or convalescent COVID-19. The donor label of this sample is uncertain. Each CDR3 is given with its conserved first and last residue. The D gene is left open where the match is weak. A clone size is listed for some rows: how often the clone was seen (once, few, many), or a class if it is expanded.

cdr3_aa: CASSYTQLQGGQPQHF; cdr3_nt: TGTGCCAGCAGTTACACGCAACTTCAGGGGGGTCAGCCCCAGCATTTT; clone_size: -; v_call: TRBV6-6; cdr3_length: 16; j_call: TRBJ1-5; d_call: TRBD1
cdr3_aa: CASSSTGGLGYGYTF; cdr3_nt: TGCGCCAGCAGCTCGACAGGGGGGCTTGGCTATGGCTACACCTTC; clone_size: -; v_call: TRBV5-1; cdr3_length: 15; j_call: TRBJ1-2; d_call: TRBD1
cdr3_aa: CASRKAGESEQYF; cdr3_nt: TGTGCCAGCAGAAAAGCGGGAGAATCCGAGCAGTACTTC; clone_size: -; v_call: TRBV6-5; cdr3_length: 13; j_call: TRBJ2-7; d_call: TRBD2
cdr3_aa: CAWSVGFYEQYF; cdr3_nt: TGTGCCTGGAGTGTCGGGTTTTACGAGCAGTACTTC; clone_size: -; v_call: TRBV30; cdr3_length: 12; j_call: TRBJ2-7; d_call: -
cdr3_aa: CASSQGLGGGTQYF; cdr3_nt: TGTGCCAGCAGCCAAGGATTGGGCGGGGGTACGCAGTATTTT; clone_size: -; v_call: TRBV3-1/TRBV3-2; cdr3_length: 14; j_call: TRBJ2-3; d_call: TRBD2
cdr3_aa: CASRDGATNEKLFF; cdr3_nt: TGTGCCAGCAGAGACGGGGCAACTAATGAAAAACTGTTTTTT; clone_size: -; v_call: TRBV6-5; cdr3_length: 14; j_call: TRBJ1-4; d_call: -
cdr3_aa: CASSLEPGNQPQHF; cdr3_nt: TGCGCCAGCAGCTTGGAACCGGGCAATCAGCCCCAGCATTTT; clone_size: -; v_call: TRBV5-1; cdr3_length: 14; j_call: TRBJ1-5; d_call: -
cdr3_aa: CAWTAGGGETQYF; cdr3_nt: TGTGCCTGGACAGCAGGGGGCGGGGAGACCCAGTACTTC; clone_size: -; v_call: TRBV30; cdr3_length: 13; j_call: TRBJ2-5; d_call: TRBD1
cdr3_aa: CASSFVQAGGQETQYF; cdr3_nt: TGTGCCAGCAGTTTCGTCCAAGCAGGGGGGCAAGAGACCCAGTACTTC; clone_size: -; v_call: TRBV6-7; cdr3_length: 16; j_call: TRBJ2-5; d_call: -
cdr3_aa: CASSPAGGPSTDTQYF; cdr3_nt: TGTGCCAGCAGCCCTGCGGGGGGACCTAGCACAGATACGCAGTATTTT; clone_size: -; v_call: TRBV9; cdr3_length: 16; j_call: TRBJ2-3; d_call: TRBD2
cdr3_aa: CASSTGDRVGYEQYF; cdr3_nt: TGTGCCAGCAGTACCGGGGACAGGGTAGGCTACGAGCAGTACTTC; clone_size: -; v_call: TRBV28; cdr3_length: 15; j_call: TRBJ2-7; d_call: TRBD1
cdr3_aa: CASSITGRASYEQYF; cdr3_nt: TGTGCCAGTAGTATCACAGGCCGGGCCTCCTACGAGCAGTACTTC; clone_size: -; v_call: TRBV19; cdr3_length: 15; j_call: TRBJ2-7; d_call: -
cdr3_aa: CASSRGNEQYF; cdr3_nt: TGTGCCAGCAGTCGGGGGAACGAGCAGTACTTC; clone_size: -; v_call: TRBV12-3/TRBV12-4; cdr3_length: 11; j_call: TRBJ2-7; d_call: -
cdr3_aa: CASSLEGQENQSQHF; cdr3_nt: TGCGCCAGCAGCTTGGAGGGACAGGAGAATCAGTCCCAGCATTTT; clone_size: -; v_call: TRBV5-1; cdr3_length: 15; j_call: TRBJ1-5; d_call: TRBD1
cdr3_aa: CSVDTTSYGYTF; cdr3_nt: TGCAGCGTCGACACAACCTCCTATGGCTACACCTTC; clone_size: -; v_call: TRBV29-1; cdr3_length: 12; j_call: TRBJ1-2; d_call: -
cdr3_aa: CSVAQGFGNTIYF; cdr3_nt: TGCAGCGTCGCACAGGGATTCGGAAACACCATATATTTT; clone_size: -; v_call: TRBV29-1; cdr3_length: 13; j_call: TRBJ1-3; d_call: -
cdr3_aa: CAASRGLAAETQYF; cdr3_nt: TGTGCCGCCAGCAGAGGGCTAGCGGCGGAGACCCAGTACTTC; clone_size: once; v_call: TRBV15; cdr3_length: 14; j_call: TRBJ2-5; d_call: TRBD2
cdr3_aa: CASSLESLRNTGELFF; cdr3_nt: TGTGCCAGCAGCTTAGAATCTTTGCGGAACACCGGGGAGCTGTTTTTT; clone_size: -; v_call: TRBV11-2; cdr3_length: 16; j_call: TRBJ2-2; d_call: -
cdr3_aa: CASSLGDSGEKLFF; cdr3_nt: TGTGCCAGCAGCTTGGGGGACAGCGGTGAAAAACTGTTTTTT; clone_size: -; v_call: TRBV5-4; cdr3_length: 14; j_call: TRBJ1-4; d_call: TRBD1
cdr3_aa: CASSHRTTFF; cdr3_nt: TGTGCCAGCAGTCACAGGACTACCTTCTTC; clone_size: -; v_call: TRBV28; cdr3_length: 10; j_call: TRBJ2-7; d_call: -
cdr3_aa: CASSSRAHSDTQYF; cdr3_nt: TGTGCCAGCAGCTCGAGAGCTCACAGCGATACGCAGTATTTT; clone_size: few; v_call: TRBV7-6; cdr3_length: 14; j_call: TRBJ2-3; d_call: -
cdr3_aa: CASSLAGPSGPYTDTQYF; cdr3_nt: TGTGCCAGCAGCTTAGCCGGACCTAGCGGGCCCTACACAGATACGCAGTATTTT; clone_size: -; v_call: TRBV11-1; cdr3_length: 18; j_call: TRBJ2-3; d_call: TRBD2
cdr3_aa: CASSESIEGDWNGYTF; cdr3_nt: TGCGCCAGCAGTGAGTCGATTGAGGGAGATTGGAATGGCTACACCTTC; clone_size: -; v_call: TRBV10-1; cdr3_length: 16; j_call: TRBJ1-2; d_call: -
cdr3_aa: CASSFNRGPSNEKLFF; cdr3_nt: TGTGCCAGCAGCTTCAACAGGGGGCCGAGTAATGAAAAACTGTTTTTT; clone_size: -; v_call: TRBV5-8; cdr3_length: 16; j_call: TRBJ1-4; d_call: TRBD1
cdr3_aa: CASSSGLARGTDTQYF; cdr3_nt: TGCGCCAGCAGCTCTGGCCTAGCGAGGGGCACAGATACGCAGTATTTT; clone_size: few; v_call: TRBV5-1; cdr3_length: 16; j_call: TRBJ2-3; d_call: -
cdr3_aa: CASSVTSGSSNEQFF; cdr3_nt: TGTGCCAGCAGTGTGACTAGCGGGAGCTCGAATGAGCAGTTCTTC; clone_size: -; v_call: TRBV6-4; cdr3_length: 15; j_call: TRBJ2-1; d_call: TRBD2
cdr3_aa: CASSFSGVEQYF; cdr3_nt: TGTGCCAGCAGCTTCTCGGGGGTCGAGCAGTACTTC; clone_size: -; v_call: TRBV5-5; cdr3_length: 12; j_call: TRBJ2-7; d_call: -
cdr3_aa: CASSPSAGGNSPLHF; cdr3_nt: TGTGCCAGCAGCCCTTCGGCAGGGGGCAATTCACCCCTCCACTTT; clone_size: -; v_call: TRBV7-9; cdr3_length: 15; j_call: TRBJ1-6; d_call: TRBD1
cdr3_aa: CASSLIGQGRDTEAFF; cdr3_nt: TGTGCCAGCTCACTAATAGGACAGGGCAGGGACACTGAAGCTTTCTTT; clone_size: -; v_call: TRBV18; cdr3_length: 16; j_call: TRBJ1-1; d_call: TRBD1
cdr3_aa: CASSASNWGVDYGYTF; cdr3_nt: TGTGCCAGCAGCGCCTCCAACTGGGGGGTAGACTATGGCTACACCTTC; clone_size: -; v_call: TRBV9; cdr3_length: 16; j_call: TRBJ1-2; d_call: -
cdr3_aa: CASSSGQGAEGYTF; cdr3_nt: TGTGCCAGCAGCTCGGGACAGGGGGCGGAAGGCTACACCTTC; clone_size: once; v_call: TRBV7-3; cdr3_length: 14; j_call: TRBJ1-2; d_call: TRBD1
cdr3_aa: CASSLYRDGNEKLFF; cdr3_nt: TGTGCCAGTAGTCTGTACAGGGACGGAAATGAAAAACTGTTTTTT; clone_size: once; v_call: TRBV19; cdr3_length: 15; j_call: TRBJ1-4; d_call: -
cdr3_aa: CASSLTGRGRQTQYF; cdr3_nt: TGTGCCAGCAGCTTGACCGGCAGGGGGCGTCAGACCCAGTACTTC; clone_size: -; v_call: TRBV27; cdr3_length: 15; j_call: TRBJ2-5; d_call: TRBD1
cdr3_aa: CASSPEDSQRGYTF; cdr3_nt: TGTGCCAGCTCACCAGAGGACAGTCAACGGGGCTACACCTTC; clone_size: -; v_call: TRBV18; cdr3_length: 14; j_call: TRBJ1-2; d_call: -
cdr3_aa: CASSGTVSYEQYF; cdr3_nt: TGTGCCAGCAGCGGGACAGTCTCCTACGAGCAGTACTTC; clone_size: -; v_call: TRBV27; cdr3_length: 13; j_call: TRBJ2-7; d_call: TRBD1
cdr3_aa: CASSSILAGANVLTF; cdr3_nt: TGTGCCAGCAGCTCGATTCTAGCTGGGGCCAACGTCCTGACTTTC; clone_size: -; v_call: TRBV7-9; cdr3_length: 15; j_call: TRBJ2-6; d_call: -
cdr3_aa: CAISGRGGVADAEAFF; cdr3_nt: TGTGCCATCAGTGGCCGGGGAGGGGTGGCGGATGCTGAAGCTTTCTTT; clone_size: once; v_call: TRBV10-3; cdr3_length: 16; j_call: TRBJ1-1; d_call: -
cdr3_aa: CASSPRLEQYF; cdr3_nt: TGTGCCAGCAGCCCCCGACTAGAGCAGTACTTC; clone_size: once; v_call: TRBV7-9; cdr3_length: 11; j_call: TRBJ2-7; d_call: -
cdr3_aa: CASSQGEGHYGYTF; cdr3_nt: TGTGCCAGCAGCCAAGGGGAGGGCCACTATGGCTACACCTTC; clone_size: -; v_call: TRBV3-1/TRBV3-2; cdr3_length: 14; j_call: TRBJ1-2; d_call: -
cdr3_aa: CASSPGHRSPLHF; cdr3_nt: TGTGCCAGCAGCCCGGGACATCGCTCACCCCTCCACTTT; clone_size: many; v_call: TRBV7-3; cdr3_length: 13; j_call: TRBJ1-6; d_call: -
cdr3_aa: CASSYSGDYTGELFF; cdr3_nt: TGTGCCAGCAGTTACTCGGGGGACTACACCGGGGAGCTGTTTTTT; clone_size: -; v_call: TRBV6-8; cdr3_length: 15; j_call: TRBJ2-2; d_call: -
cdr3_aa: CASTTDSYEQYF; cdr3_nt: TGTGCCAGCACGACGGACAGCTACGAGCAGTACTTC; clone_size: -; v_call: TRBV2; cdr3_length: 12; j_call: TRBJ2-7; d_call: -
cdr3_aa: CASSARDRGTGNTIYF; cdr3_nt: TGTGCCAGCAGCGCCCGGGACAGGGGCACGGGAAACACCATATATTTT; clone_size: -; v_call: TRBV5-6; cdr3_length: 16; j_call: TRBJ1-3; d_call: TRBD1
cdr3_aa: CASSLVAGGPEETQYF; cdr3_nt: TGTGCCAGCAGCTTAGTAGCGGGAGGGCCGGAAGAGACCCAGTACTTC; clone_size: -; v_call: TRBV11-2; cdr3_length: 16; j_call: TRBJ2-5; d_call: TRBD2
cdr3_aa: CASAPPDRDAEQYF; cdr3_nt: TGTGCCAGCGCACCTCCAGACAGAGATGCCGAGCAGTACTTC; clone_size: -; v_call: TRBV18; cdr3_length: 14; j_call: TRBJ2-7; d_call: -
cdr3_aa: CSASTADRPAFF; cdr3_nt: TGCAGTGCTAGTACGGCCGACAGGCCGGCTTTCTTT; clone_size: -; v_call: TRBV20-1; cdr3_length: 12; j_call: TRBJ1-1; d_call: -
cdr3_aa: CASSPGGPGDTQYF; cdr3_nt: TGCGCCAGCAGCCCCGGGGGACCCGGGGATACGCAGTATTTT; clone_size: -; v_call: TRBV5-1; cdr3_length: 14; j_call: TRBJ2-3; d_call: -
cdr3_aa: CASSINRGRETNEKLFF; cdr3_nt: TGTGCCAGTAGTATCAACAGGGGGCGAGAAACTAATGAAAAACTGTTTTTT; clone_size: -; v_call: TRBV19; cdr3_length: 17; j_call: TRBJ1-4; d_call: TRBD1
cdr3_aa: CASSQGTRRREQYF; cdr3_nt: TGTGCCAGCAGCCAGGGGACTAGACGGCGCGAGCAGTACTTC; clone_size: -; v_call: TRBV11-2; cdr3_length: 14; j_call: TRBJ2-7; d_call: TRBD2
cdr3_aa: CASSFSRTLNTGELFF; cdr3_nt: TGTGCCAGCAGTTTCTCACGGACTCTTAACACCGGGGAGCTGTTTTTT; clone_size: -; v_call: TRBV27; cdr3_length: 16; j_call: TRBJ2-2; d_call: -
cdr3_aa: CASSEITPGKNTEAFF; cdr3_nt: TGTGCCAGCAGTGAAATTACCCCAGGGAAGAACACTGAAGCTTTCTTT; clone_size: -; v_call: TRBV6-1; cdr3_length: 16; j_call: TRBJ1-1; d_call: -
cdr3_aa: CASSVVGGGGALGAETQYF; cdr3_nt: TGTGCCAGCAGCGTAGTCGGAGGTGGGGGGGCACTCGGGGCGGAGACCCAGTACTTC; clone_size: -; v_call: TRBV9; cdr3_length: 19; j_call: TRBJ2-5; d_call: -
cdr3_aa: CASSIVGASLAVPETQYF; cdr3_nt: TGTGCCAGTAGTATAGTTGGGGCTTCACTAGCGGTACCGGAGACCCAGTACTTC; clone_size: -; v_call: TRBV19; cdr3_length: 18; j_call: TRBJ2-5; d_call: TRBD2